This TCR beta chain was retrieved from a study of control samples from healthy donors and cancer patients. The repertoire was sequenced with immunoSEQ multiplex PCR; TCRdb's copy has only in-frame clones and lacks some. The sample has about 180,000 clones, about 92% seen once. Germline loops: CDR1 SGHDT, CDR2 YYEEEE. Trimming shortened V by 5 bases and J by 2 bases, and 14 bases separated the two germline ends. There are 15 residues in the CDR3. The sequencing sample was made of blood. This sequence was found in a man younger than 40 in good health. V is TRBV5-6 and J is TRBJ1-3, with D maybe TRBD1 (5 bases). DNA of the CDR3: TGTGCCAGCAGTTCCATGCAGGGTGCTGGAAACACCATATATTTT. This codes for CASSSMQGAGNTIYF.